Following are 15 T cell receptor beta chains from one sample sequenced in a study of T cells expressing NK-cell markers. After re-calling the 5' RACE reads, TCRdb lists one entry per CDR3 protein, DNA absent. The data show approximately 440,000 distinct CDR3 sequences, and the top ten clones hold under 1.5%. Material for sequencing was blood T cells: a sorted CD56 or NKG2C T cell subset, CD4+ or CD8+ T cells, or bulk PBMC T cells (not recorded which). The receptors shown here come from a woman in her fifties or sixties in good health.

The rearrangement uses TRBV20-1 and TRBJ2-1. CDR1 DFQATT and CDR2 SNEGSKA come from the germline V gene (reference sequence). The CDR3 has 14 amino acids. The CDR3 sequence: CSAAKGSSYNEQFF.

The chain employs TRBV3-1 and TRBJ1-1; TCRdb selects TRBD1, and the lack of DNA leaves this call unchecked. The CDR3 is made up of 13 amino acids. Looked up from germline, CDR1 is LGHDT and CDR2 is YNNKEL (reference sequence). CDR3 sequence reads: CASSRGQGYEAFF.

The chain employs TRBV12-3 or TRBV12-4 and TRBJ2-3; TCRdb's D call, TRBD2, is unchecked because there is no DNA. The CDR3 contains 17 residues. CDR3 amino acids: CASSLAAPSGRAGTQYF.

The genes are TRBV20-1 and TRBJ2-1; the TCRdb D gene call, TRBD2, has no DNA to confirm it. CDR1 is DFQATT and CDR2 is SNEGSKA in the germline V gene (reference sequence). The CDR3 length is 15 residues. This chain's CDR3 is CSVQTSGRFYNEQFF.

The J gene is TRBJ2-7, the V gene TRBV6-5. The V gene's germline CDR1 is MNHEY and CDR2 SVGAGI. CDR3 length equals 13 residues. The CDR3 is CASALASSYEQYF.

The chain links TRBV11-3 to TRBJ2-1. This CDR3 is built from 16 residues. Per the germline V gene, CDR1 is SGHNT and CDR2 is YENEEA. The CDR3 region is CASSPWVVDTGNEQFF.

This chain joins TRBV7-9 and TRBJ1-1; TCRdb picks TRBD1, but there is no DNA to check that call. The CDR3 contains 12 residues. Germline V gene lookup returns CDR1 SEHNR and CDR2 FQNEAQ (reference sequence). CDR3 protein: CASSWGAAEAFF.

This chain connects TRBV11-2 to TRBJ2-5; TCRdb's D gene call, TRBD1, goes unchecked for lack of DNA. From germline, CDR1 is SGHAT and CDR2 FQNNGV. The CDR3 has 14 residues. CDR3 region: CASSLVGPGQDQYF.

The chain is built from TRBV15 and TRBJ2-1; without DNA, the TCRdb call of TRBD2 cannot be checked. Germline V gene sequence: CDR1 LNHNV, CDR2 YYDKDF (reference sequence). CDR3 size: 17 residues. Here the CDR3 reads CATSRDIAGGPKNEQFF.

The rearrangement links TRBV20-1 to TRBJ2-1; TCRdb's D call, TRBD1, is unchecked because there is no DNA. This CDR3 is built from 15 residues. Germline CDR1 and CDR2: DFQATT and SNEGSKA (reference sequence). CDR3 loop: CSAARQGPTYNEQFF.

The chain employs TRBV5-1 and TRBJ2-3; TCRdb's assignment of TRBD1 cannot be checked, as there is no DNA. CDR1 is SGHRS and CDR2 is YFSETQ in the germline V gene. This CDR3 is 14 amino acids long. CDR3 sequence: CASRSGSTTDTQYF.

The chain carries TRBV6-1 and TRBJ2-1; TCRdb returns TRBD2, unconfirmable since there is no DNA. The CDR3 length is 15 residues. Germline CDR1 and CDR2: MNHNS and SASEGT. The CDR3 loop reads CASSELAGGWDGQFF.

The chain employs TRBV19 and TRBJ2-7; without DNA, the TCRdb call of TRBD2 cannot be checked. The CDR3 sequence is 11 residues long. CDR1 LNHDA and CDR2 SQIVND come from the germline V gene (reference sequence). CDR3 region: CASNGAGGRYF.

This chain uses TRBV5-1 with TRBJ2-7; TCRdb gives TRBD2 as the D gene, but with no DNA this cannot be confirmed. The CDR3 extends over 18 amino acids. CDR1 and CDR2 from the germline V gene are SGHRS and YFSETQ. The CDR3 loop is CASSLRTTERVGAYEQYF. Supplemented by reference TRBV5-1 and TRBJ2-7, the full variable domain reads KAGVTQTPRYLIKTRGQQVTLSCSPISGHRSVSWYQQTPGQGLQFLFEYFSETQRNKGNFPGRFSGRQFSNSRSEMNVSTLELGDSALYLCASSLRTTERVGAYEQYFGPGTRLTVT.

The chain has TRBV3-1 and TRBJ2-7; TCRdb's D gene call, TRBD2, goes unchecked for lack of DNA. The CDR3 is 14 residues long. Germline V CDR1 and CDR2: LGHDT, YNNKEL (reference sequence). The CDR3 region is CASSRRTREIEQYF.